The 27 T cell receptor beta chains given below trace back to one sample, sequenced in a study of blood T cell repertoires in COVID-19. Sequenced by immunoSEQ multiplex PCR; TCRdb stores in-frame clones only, minus some. The data show about 150,000 clones, around 83% seen once. Input material: peripheral blood. The receptors shown here come from a woman aged 55 to 70 with acute or convalescent COVID-19.

CDR3 region: CASSLENAGANYGYTF. DNA of the CDR3: TGTGCCAGCAGCTTAGAGAATGCAGGCGCTAACTATGGCTACACCTTC. The gene calls are TRBV7-8 and TRBJ1-2, with D unresolved. This CDR3 is 16 amino acids long. V was shortened by 1 base and J by 0 bases, with 12 bases between the two germline ends. Per the germline V gene, CDR1 is SGHVS and CDR2 is FQNEAQ.

V and J are TRBV6-1 and TRBJ1-1; a weak D match, TRBD1 (6 bases). V was cut by 8 bases and J by 1 base, with 20 bases left in between. Germline V gene data show CDR1 as MNHNS and CDR2 as SASEGT. The CDR3 sequence is 16 residues long. The CDR3 here is CASGEGPGQQNTEAFF. DNA for the CDR3: TGTGCCAGCGGGGAAGGGCCGGGACAACAGAACACTGAAGCTTTCTTT.

The chain combines TRBV5-1 with TRBJ2-6; D is ambiguous. Trimming took off 0 bases at V and 4 bases at J, with 11 bases between the two ends. The CDR3 covers 16 residues. Germline CDR1 SGHRS, CDR2 YFSETQ. CDR3 protein: CASSLVPLSGANVLTF. CDR3 DNA: TGCGCCAGCAGCTTGGTCCCGTTATCGGGGGCCAACGTCCTGACTTTC. The full variable domain, in which reference TRBV5-1 and TRBJ2-6 provide the parts outside the CDR3, is KAGVTQTPRYLIKTRGQQVTLSCSPISGHRSVSWYQQTPGQGLQFLFEYFSETQRNKGNFPGRFSGRQFSNSRSEMNVSTLELGDSALYLCASSLVPLSGANVLTFGAGSRLTVL.

The CDR3 nucleotides are TGTGCCAGCAGCCCCCAGGGGGCGGGGGGGGTATCGCCCCAGCATTTT. Translated: CASSPQGAGGVSPQHF. This chain uses TRBV11-2 with TRBJ1-5, with 8 bases identical to TRBD1. CDR1 and CDR2 from the germline V gene are SGHAT and FQNNGV. The CDR3 spans 16 residues. Losses at the gene ends were 5 bases for V and 9 bases for J; bases not matched to a gene: 15.

The chain couples TRBV6-5 to TRBJ1-6; 9 positions agree with TRBD1. Germline lookup yields CDR1 MNHEY and CDR2 SVGAGI. CDR3 size: 15 residues. The ends lost 7 bases at V and 10 bases at J; junction bases unmatched: 11. Here the CDR3 reads CASTLYRGRGSPLHF. CDR3 sequence (DNA): TGTGCCAGCACCCTCTACAGGGGGCGCGGGTCACCCCTCCACTTT.

This clone has just a few counts. V gene TRBV2 combines with J gene TRBJ1-3; perhaps TRBD1 as D (5 bases). The CDR3 loop spans 15 amino acids. Germline V CDR1 and CDR2: SNHLY, FYNNEI. V lost 6 bases and J 4 bases, leaving 16 bases between the germline ends. CDR3 nucleotide sequence: TGTGCCAGCAGCGGGAGGACACTGAGCGGAAACACCATATATTTT. Translating gives CASSGRTLSGNTIYF.

The table lists this clone with a count of one. The chain combines TRBV20-1 with TRBJ1-1, with D tentatively TRBD1 (6 bases). The CDR3 covers 11 residues. Germline V gene data show CDR1 as DFQATT and CDR2 as SNEGSKA (reference sequence). V lost 6 bases and J lost 3, with 8 bases in between. The CDR3 DNA is TGCAGTGCGGCAGGGGACACTGAAGCTTTCTTT. It yields the protein CSAAGDTEAFF.

In this sample, this clone turned up once. This chain joins TRBV29-1 and TRBJ1-4; maybe TRBD1 (6 bases). V lost 6 bases and J 15 bases, leaving 17 bases between the germline ends. Per the germline V gene, CDR1 is SQVTM and CDR2 is ANQGSEA. This CDR3 is 11 amino acids long. The CDR3 bases are TGCAGCGTAGAAAAGGGACAAAGGGTGTTTTTT. Protein product: CSVEKGQRVFF.

The chain couples TRBV5-1 to TRBJ2-7; 7 bases are shared with TRBD1. Germline V gene sequence: CDR1 SGHRS, CDR2 YFSETQ. The CDR3 contains 16 residues. The trim removed 0 bases at V and 2 bases at J, leaving 8 bases unmatched. The CDR3 DNA reads as TGCGCCAGCAGCTTGGCTCCGGACAGGATGCCCTACGAGCAGTACGTC. It encodes CASSLAPDRMPYEQYV.

V usage is TRBV4-1 and J usage is TRBJ1-5; TRBD1 agrees at 8 bases. The CDR3 sequence is 16 residues long. Germline values: CDR1 MGHRA, CDR2 YSYEKL. V trimming: 3 bases; J trimming: 5 bases; junction bases outside the gene matches: 9. The DNA of the CDR3 is TGCGCCAGCAGCCACCTAGGACAGGGTGCTCATCAGCCCCAGCATTTT. Translating gives CASSHLGQGAHQPQHF.

The CDR3 loop is CASSLLQGGVGGELFF. DNA of the CDR3: TGTGCCAGTAGTCTTCTACAGGGCGGCGTGGGCGGGGAGCTGTTTTTT. This chain links TRBV19 with TRBJ2-2; perhaps TRBD1 as D (6 bases). Germline V gives CDR1 LNHDA, CDR2 SQIVND (reference sequence). The CDR3 sequence is 16 residues long. Trimming removed 5 bases from V and 7 bases from J, with 20 bases in between. The full variable domain, its missing parts supplied by reference TRBV19 and TRBJ2-2, is DGGITQSPKYLFRKEGQNVTLSCEQNLNHDAMYWYRQDPGQGLRLIYYSQIVNDFQKGDIAEGYSVSREKKESFPLTVTSAQKNPTAFYLCASSLLQGGVGGELFFGEGSRLTVL.

The rearrangement links TRBV24-1 to TRBJ2-2; 8 bases agree with TRBD2. The CDR3 is 17 amino acids. Germline V gene sequence: CDR1 KGHDR, CDR2 SFDVKD. The V gene end was trimmed by 4 bases and the J gene end by 1 base; junction bases not matched to a gene: 7. In nucleotides, the CDR3 is TGTGCCACCAGTGACGTACCCCGGGGGGGGAACACCGGGGAGCTGTTTTTT. Translating gives CATSDVPRGGNTGELFF.

The rearrangement uses TRBV2 and TRBJ1-6; D might be TRBD1 (5 bases). CDR3 length: 15 residues. V shed 6 bases and J shed 5 bases, with 14 bases lying between them. Germline CDR1 reads SNHLY; CDR2 reads FYNNEI. Here the CDR3 reads CASRRQTLDNSPLHF. In nucleotides, the CDR3 is TGTGCCAGCAGGAGACAGACGCTTGATAATTCACCCCTCCACTTT. The variable domain in full, with the rest retrieved from reference TRBV2 and TRBJ1-6, is EPEVTQTPSHQVTQMGQEVILRCVPISNHLYFYWYRQILGQKVEFLVSFYNNEISEKSEIFDDQFSVERPDGSNFTLKIRSTKLEDSAMYFCASRRQTLDNSPLHFGNGTRLTVT.

The chain links TRBV2 to TRBJ1-1; no reliable D call. CDR3 size: 15 residues. The germline V gene has CDR1 SNHLY and CDR2 FYNNEI. Trimming shortened V by 7 bases and J by 0 bases, and 15 bases separated the two germline ends. Written as DNA, the CDR3 is TGTGCCAGCAACCGACAAGTCCGCATGAACACTGAAGCTTTCTTT. It specifies CASNRQVRMNTEAFF.

The chain has TRBV6-5 and TRBJ2-1; TRBD2 matches 7 bases. Germline V CDR1 and CDR2: MNHEY, SVGAGI. V lost 6 bases to trimming and J lost 0 bases; unmatched junction nucleotides: 2. The CDR3 spans 14 residues. In DNA form, the CDR3 reads TGTGCCAGCAGCCCGGGGGGCTCCTACAATGAGCAGTTCTTC. Residues: CASSPGGSYNEQFF.

Only a few counts were recorded for this clone. The chain links TRBV28 to TRBJ1-5, with TRBD1 matching over 8 bases. Looked up from germline, CDR1 is MDHEN and CDR2 is SYDVKM. Germline trimming cut 8 bases from V and 8 bases from J; bases unmatched to any gene: 14. This CDR3 is built from 15 residues. Here the CDR3 reads CASCHRTGIMKPQHF. In nucleotides, the CDR3 is TGTGCCAGCTGTCATAGGACAGGGATAATGAAGCCCCAGCATTTT.

This rearrangement joins TRBV5-6 to TRBJ2-3; 7 nucleotides match TRBD2. V was pared by 0 bases and J by 2 bases, with 3 bases of the junction left unmatched. This CDR3 is built from 15 residues. From germline, CDR1 is SGHDT and CDR2 YYEEEE. The CDR3 DNA sequence: TGTGCCAGCAGCTTGGACGGGAGGAACACAGATACGCAGTATTTT. It codes for CASSLDGRNTDTQYF.

The V gene is TRBV12-3 or TRBV12-4, the J gene TRBJ1-1; the D gene is possibly TRBD1 (6 bases). The ends were cut back, 6 bases at V and 5 bases at J, with 13 bases in the middle. The CDR3 is made up of 13 amino acids. The CDR3 region has the DNA TGTGCCAGCAGCACCTACAGGGCGACTGAAGCTTTCTTT. Translating it yields CASSTYRATEAFF.

The gene calls are TRBV21-1 and TRBJ2-7; the listed D gene, TRBD1, was not tested against the DNA. TRBV21-1 is a pseudogene locus. The length of the CDR3 is 13 residues. CDR3 amino acids: CASGGDRGGEQYV. In DNA, the CDR3 is TGTGCCAGCGGGGGGGACAGGGGTGGAGAGCAGTACGTC.

The chain is built from TRBV10-3 and TRBJ1-2; D gene ambiguous. Germline lookup yields CDR1 ENHRY and CDR2 SYGVKD. The CDR3 contains 14 residues. V gave up 1 base and J gave up 2 bases, with 8 bases separating them. CDR3 coding DNA: TGTGCCATCAGTGAGTGGCAGGCAAACTATGGCTACACCTTC. Residues: CAISEWQANYGYTF.

The genes are TRBV25-1 and TRBJ2-1; 10 positions agree with TRBD1. There are 17 residues in the CDR3. CDR1 is MGHDK and CDR2 is SYGVNS in the germline V gene. V lost 4 bases to trimming and J lost 3 bases; unmatched junction nucleotides: 9. The DNA for the CDR3 is TGTGCCAGCAGTGCCCTCACCGGGACAGGGGTCTACAATGAGCAGTTCTTC. Residues: CASSALTGTGVYNEQFF. The full variable domain, completed using reference TRBV25-1 and TRBJ2-1, is EADIYQTPRYLVIGTGKKITLECSQTMGHDKMYWYQQDPGMELHLIHYSYGVNSTEKGDLSSESTVSRIRTEHFPLTLESARPSHTSQYLCASSALTGTGVYNEQFFGPGTRLTVL.

This chain uses TRBV19 with TRBJ2-2, with D maybe TRBD1 (6 bases). The CDR3 is 16 residues long. Trimming left V 8 bases short and J 1 base short, with 17 bases between. Germline CDR1 and CDR2: LNHDA and SQIVND (reference sequence). This chain's CDR3 is CASAARGRRNTGELFF. The CDR3 DNA is TGTGCCAGTGCGGCCAGGGGCCGGCGGAACACCGGGGAGCTGTTTTTT.

V gene TRBV5-1 combines with J gene TRBJ2-7; TRBD1 aligns across 11 bases. CDR3 size: 14 residues. The V segment lost 3 bases and the J segment 7 bases; nucleotides outside the gene matches: 6. Germline CDR1 and CDR2: SGHRS and YFSETQ. CDR3 sequence reads: CASSSWTGGREQYF. CDR3 nucleotide sequence: TGCGCCAGCAGCTCATGGACAGGGGGCAGGGAGCAGTACTTC.

The V and J genes are TRBV6-6 and TRBJ1-2; 8 nucleotides match TRBD1. Germline values: CDR1 MNHNY, CDR2 SVGAGI (reference sequence). The CDR3 spans 13 residues. V was pared by 6 bases and J by 5 bases, with 5 bases of the junction left unmatched. This CDR3 is CASSSTGAYGYTF. The CDR3 bases are TGTGCCAGCAGCTCGACAGGGGCTTATGGCTACACCTTC.

The genes are TRBV7-6 and TRBJ2-1; 7 bases align to TRBD1. This CDR3 is 16 amino acids long. Looked up from germline, CDR1 is SGHVS and CDR2 is FNYEAQ. The junction had 10 bases not matched to a gene; V was cut back by 1 base and J by 7 bases. The DNA for the CDR3 is TGTGCCAGCAGCTTAGGGGCGACAGGGCTCCGAAATGAGCAGTTCTTC. Amino acids: CASSLGATGLRNEQFF.

This clone has just a few counts. The V gene is TRBV29-1, the J gene TRBJ2-4; D might be TRBD1 (6 bases). The CDR3 sequence is 12 residues long. The ends were cut back, 3 bases at V and 6 bases at J, with 9 bases in the middle. Per germline, CDR1 SQVTM and CDR2 ANQGSEA. DNA for the CDR3: TGCAGCGTTGATGCAGGGGTAAACATTCAGTACTTC. It translates to CSVDAGVNIQYF.

This clone has more than one count but fewer than ten. The chain employs TRBV5-1 and TRBJ1-1; D call uncertain. Trimming left V 3 bases short and J 1 base short, with 16 bases between. This CDR3 has 16 residues. From germline, CDR1 is SGHRS and CDR2 YFSETQ. In nucleotides, the CDR3 is TGCGCCAGCAGCTCCGCTGGTTGGGCAGGGAACACTGAAGCTTTCTTT. Protein sequence: CASSSAGWAGNTEAFF.